The 22 T cell receptor beta chains below were found in one sample sequenced in a study of blood T cell repertoires in COVID-19. Some clones are missing from TCRdb's copy, which holds only in-frame ones; the method was immunoSEQ multiplex PCR. The sample has about 110,000 clones, 82% seen once. What was sequenced was peripheral blood. All receptors come from a man aged 70-80 years with acute or convalescent COVID-19.

This sequence joins TRBV5-1 and TRBJ1-4, with 10 bases that match TRBD1. The CDR3 contains 15 residues. V gave up 4 bases and J gave up 8 bases; unmatched junction bases: 8. The V gene's germline CDR1 is SGHRS and CDR2 YFSETQ. This chain's CDR3 is CASSLRQGAGEKLFF. CDR3 in DNA: TGCGCCAGCAGCCTCAGACAGGGGGCGGGCGAAAAACTGTTTTTT.

The chain uses TRBV10-3 and TRBJ1-5; 9 bases align to TRBD1. The V gene's germline CDR1 is ENHRY and CDR2 SYGVKD. The CDR3 sequence is 15 residues long. V was clipped by 6 bases and J by 4 bases; unmatched bases: 7. CDR3: CAIREGTGWNQPQHF. The CDR3 nucleotides are TGTGCCATCAGGGAAGGGACAGGGTGGAATCAGCCCCAGCATTTT.

The chain combines TRBV9 with TRBJ2-2; D gene ambiguous. Trimming pared 0 bases from V and 2 bases from J, leaving 11 bases between. The CDR3 consists of 16 residues. In germline, CDR1 is SGDLS, CDR2 YYNGEE. The DNA for the CDR3 is TGTGCCAGCAGCGTAGAACAGCCAACAAACACCGGGGAGCTGTTTTTT. Translated: CASSVEQPTNTGELFF.

The rearrangement joins TRBV7-3 to TRBJ2-2; 7 bases agree with TRBD2. Trimming at V came to 3 bases and at J to 6 bases, leaving 7 bases not matched to a gene. This CDR3 has 15 amino acids. The germline CDR1 and CDR2 sequences are SGHTA and FQGTGA. The CDR3 spells CASSLEGRASGELFF. Written as DNA, the CDR3 is TGTGCCAGCAGCTTGGAAGGGAGGGCCTCCGGGGAGCTGTTTTTT.

The rearrangement links TRBV27 to TRBJ2-7; 7 nucleotides match TRBD1. V gave up 2 bases and J gave up 0 bases; unmatched junction bases: 4. Germline loops: CDR1 MNHEY, CDR2 SMNVEV (reference sequence). The CDR3 length is 15 residues. CDR3: CASSLTAGGSYEQYF. The DNA for the CDR3 is TGTGCCAGCAGTTTAACGGCAGGGGGCTCCTACGAGCAGTACTTC.

The gene calls are TRBV5-1 and TRBJ1-4; TRBD1 might be the D (5 bases). The CDR3 is 15 residues long. Germline V gives CDR1 SGHRS, CDR2 YFSETQ. V was pared by 3 bases and J by 3 bases, with 12 bases between. Written as DNA, the CDR3 is TGCGCCAGCAGCTCCCTGCGGGGGTCTAATGAAAAACTGTTTTTT. The encoded protein is CASSSLRGSNEKLFF. Full variable domain (outside the CDR3, taken from reference TRBV5-1 and TRBJ1-4): KAGVTQTPRYLIKTRGQQVTLSCSPISGHRSVSWYQQTPGQGLQFLFEYFSETQRNKGNFPGRFSGRQFSNSRSEMNVSTLELGDSALYLCASSSLRGSNEKLFFGSGTQLSVL.

The chain carries TRBV10-3 and TRBJ2-7; 12 nucleotides match TRBD2. CDR3 length: 14 amino acids. In germline, CDR1 is ENHRY, CDR2 SYGVKD. J lost 2 bases, V lost 6 bases, and 2 bases had no gene match. CDR3 nucleotide sequence: TGTGCCATCAGCCGGACTAGCGGGGCCTACGAGCAGTACTTC. Translation: CAISRTSGAYEQYF.

The chain uses TRBV5-6 and TRBJ1-4; D may be TRBD1 (5 bases). Germline lookup yields CDR1 SGHDT and CDR2 YYEEEE. There are 16 residues in the CDR3. The V end lost 4 bases, the J end lost 3 bases, and 16 bases lay between the germline ends. In DNA, the CDR3 is TGTGCCAGCAGCCCGCCCAGGGTAACGGCTAATGAAAAACTGTTTTTT. Its protein product is CASSPPRVTANEKLFF.

The chain links TRBV7-8 to TRBJ1-5, with a tentative D call TRBD1 (5 bases). V was trimmed by 2 bases and J by 4 bases, leaving 12 bases between them. The CDR3 consists of 15 residues. Germline V CDR1 and CDR2: SGHVS, FQNEAQ. The CDR3 region is CASSLTSGLNQPQHF. The CDR3 region has the DNA TGTGCCAGCAGCTTAACCTCGGGACTAAATCAGCCCCAGCATTTT.

The V gene is TRBV5-4, the J gene TRBJ2-1; D ambiguous. The CDR3 length is 14 residues. Trimming stripped 3 bases from V and 0 bases from J, with 7 bases between. From germline, CDR1 is SGHNT and CDR2 YYREEE (reference sequence). CDR3 sequence: CASSSLSSYNEQFF. CDR3 nucleotides: TGTGCCAGCAGCTCCCTGAGCTCCTACAATGAGCAGTTCTTC.

The CDR3 DNA reads TGTGCCAGCAGACTCGGGACGGAGGGTGGCGAGCAGTACTTC. Its protein is CASRLGTEGGEQYF. This chain connects TRBV3-1 (or the pseudogene TRBV3-2) to TRBJ2-7; perhaps TRBD2 as D (6 bases). In germline, CDR1 is LGHDT, CDR2 YNNKEL (reference sequence). V was clipped by 6 bases and J by 6 bases, with 18 bases between them. This CDR3 contains 14 residues.

The chain carries TRBV4-2 and TRBJ2-3; 7 bases match TRBD1. Germline lookup yields CDR1 LGHNA and CDR2 YNFKEQ. Germline trimming cut 1 base from V and 2 bases from J; bases unmatched to any gene: 9. The CDR3 consists of 17 residues. CDR3 coding DNA: TGTGCCAGCAGCCAAGCCCGGACAGGCCGATCCACAGATACGCAGTATTTT. Amino acid sequence: CASSQARTGRSTDTQYF.

In its sample, this clone was seen a few times. The rearrangement uses TRBV5-1 and TRBJ2-5, with D possibly matching TRBD2 (5 bases). The CDR3 is 13 residues long. The V and J ends lost 3 bases and 5 bases respectively, with 11 bases between them. Germline CDR1 is SGHRS and CDR2 is YFSETQ. The CDR3 region has the DNA TGCGCCAGCAGCTCCGCGGGTTTGGAGACCCAGTACTTC. Its protein is CASSSAGLETQYF. The whole variable domain, remainder taken from reference TRBV5-1 and TRBJ2-5, is KAGVTQTPRYLIKTRGQQVTLSCSPISGHRSVSWYQQTPGQGLQFLFEYFSETQRNKGNFPGRFSGRQFSNSRSEMNVSTLELGDSALYLCASSSAGLETQYFGPGTRLLVL.

The chain combines TRBV5-5 with TRBJ1-1; 10 bases fit TRBD1. The CDR3 covers 14 residues. Germline loops: CDR1 SGHKS, CDR2 YYEKEE (reference sequence). V was clipped by 4 bases and J by 1 base; unmatched bases: 1. CDR3: CASSRDRGNTEAFF. As DNA, the CDR3 is TGTGCCAGCAGCCGGGACAGGGGGAACACTGAAGCTTTCTTT. The full variable domain, completed using reference TRBV5-5 and TRBJ1-1, is DAGVTQSPTHLIKTRGQQVTLRCSPISGHKSVSWYQQVLGQGPQFIFQYYEKEERGRGNFPDRFSARQFPNYSSELNVNALLLGDSALYLCASSRDRGNTEAFFGQGTRLTVV.

The chain carries TRBV11-2 and TRBJ2-1; 11 bases line up with TRBD2. Germline V gives CDR1 SGHAT, CDR2 FQNNGV. J gave up 4 bases and V 6 bases, and 11 bases lay outside the gene matches. The CDR3 is made up of 17 amino acids. The chain's CDR3 is CASRRPGLAATYNEQFF. The CDR3 bases are TGTGCCAGCAGACGGCCGGGACTAGCGGCTACTTACAATGAGCAGTTCTTC.

The rearrangement links TRBV19 to TRBJ1-5, with TRBD1 matching over 7 bases. The CDR3 contains 14 residues. CDR1 and CDR2 (germline): LNHDA, SQIVND (reference sequence). The J segment lost 6 bases and the V segment lost 4 bases, leaving 6 bases of the junction unmatched. CDR3 nucleotides: TGTGCCAGTAGTAGAACAGGGGCCCGTCAGCCCCAGCATTTT. This translates into CASSRTGARQPQHF.

This sequence joins TRBV7-6 and TRBJ2-6; no reliable D call. Looked up from germline, CDR1 is SGHVS and CDR2 is FNYEAQ. This CDR3 is built from 16 residues. Trimming left V 5 bases short and J 1 base short, with 12 bases between. CDR3 protein: CASSRLSWSGANVLTF. The CDR3 nucleotides are TGTGCCAGCAGCCGACTGAGCTGGTCTGGGGCCAACGTCCTGACTTTC.

V gene TRBV6-1 combines with J gene TRBJ1-5; 7 bases match TRBD1. The CDR3 has 16 amino acids. Germline V lookup: CDR1 MNHNS, CDR2 SASEGT. V gave up 4 bases and J gave up 0 bases; unmatched junction bases: 6. CDR3 protein: CASSASGQASNQPQHF. CDR3 sequence (DNA): TGTGCCAGCAGTGCCTCAGGACAGGCTAGCAATCAGCCCCAGCATTTT.

The chain is built from TRBV6-4 and TRBJ2-5, with a possible D match to TRBD1 (5 bases). The CDR3 contains 15 residues. V dropped 0 bases and J dropped 2 bases, with 10 bases sitting between them. Germline V lookup: CDR1 MRHNA, CDR2 SNTAGT. CDR3 sequence: CASSDSPAGQETQYF. CDR3 sequence (DNA): TGTGCCAGCAGTGACTCCCCGGCAGGGCAAGAGACCCAGTACTTC.

The chain links TRBV6-5 to TRBJ2-7; 11 positions agree with TRBD2. V lost 10 bases to trimming and J lost 5 bases; unmatched junction nucleotides: 4. The CDR3 has 12 residues. Germline V gives CDR1 MNHEY, CDR2 SVGAGI. CDR3 nucleotides: TGTGCCATTAGCGGGGGGGCCAACGAGCAGTACTTC. Translated, it gives CAISGGANEQYF.

The chain links TRBV7-8 to TRBJ1-1; tentatively, D is TRBD1 (5 bases). The CDR3 extends over 16 amino acids. Germline CDR1 reads SGHVS; CDR2 reads FQNEAQ. Trimming left V 4 bases short and J 1 base short, with 16 bases between. As DNA, the CDR3 is TGTGCCAGCAGCTCACAGGAACCCTTGAGGAACACTGAAGCTTTCTTT. It codes for CASSSQEPLRNTEAFF.

The chain joins TRBV2 to TRBJ1-1; 7 positions match TRBD1. V was pared by 7 bases and J by 5 bases, with 7 bases of the junction left unmatched. The CDR3 consists of 13 residues. CDR1 is SNHLY, CDR2 FYNNEI, per germline. The CDR3 bases are TGTGCCAGCAAAGACAGGGAACAAACTGAAGCTTTCTTT. Protein sequence: CASKDREQTEAFF.